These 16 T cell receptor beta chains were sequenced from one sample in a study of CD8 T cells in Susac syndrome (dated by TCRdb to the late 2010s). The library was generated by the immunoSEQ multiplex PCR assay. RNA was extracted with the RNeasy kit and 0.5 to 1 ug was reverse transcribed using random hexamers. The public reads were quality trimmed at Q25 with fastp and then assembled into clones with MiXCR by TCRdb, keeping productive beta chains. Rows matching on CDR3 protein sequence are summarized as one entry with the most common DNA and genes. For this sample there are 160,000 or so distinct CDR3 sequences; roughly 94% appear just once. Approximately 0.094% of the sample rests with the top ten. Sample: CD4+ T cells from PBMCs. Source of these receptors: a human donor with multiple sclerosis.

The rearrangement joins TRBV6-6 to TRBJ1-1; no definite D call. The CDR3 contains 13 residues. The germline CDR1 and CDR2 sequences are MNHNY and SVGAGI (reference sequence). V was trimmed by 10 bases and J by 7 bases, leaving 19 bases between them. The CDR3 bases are TGTGCCACCGCCTCACTCCCCTTGGGTGAAGCTTTCTTT. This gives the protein CATASLPLGEAFF.

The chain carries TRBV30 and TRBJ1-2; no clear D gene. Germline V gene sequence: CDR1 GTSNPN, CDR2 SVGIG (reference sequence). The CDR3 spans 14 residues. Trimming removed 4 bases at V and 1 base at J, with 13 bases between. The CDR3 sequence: CAWTPPAINYGYTF. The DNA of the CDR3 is TGTGCCTGGACCCCCCCGGCAATTAACTATGGCTACACCTTC.

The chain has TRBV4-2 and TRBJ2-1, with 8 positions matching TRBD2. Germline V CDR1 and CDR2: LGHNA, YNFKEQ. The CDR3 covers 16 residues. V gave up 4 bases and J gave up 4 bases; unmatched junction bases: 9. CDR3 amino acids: CASSPLGAGVYNEQFF. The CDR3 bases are TGTGCCAGCAGCCCCCTAGGAGCGGGAGTGTACAATGAGCAGTTCTTC.

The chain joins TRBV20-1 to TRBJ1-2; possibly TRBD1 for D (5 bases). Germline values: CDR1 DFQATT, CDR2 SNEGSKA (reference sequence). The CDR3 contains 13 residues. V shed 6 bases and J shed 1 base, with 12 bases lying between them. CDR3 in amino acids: CSASSGYNYGYTF. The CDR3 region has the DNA TGCAGTGCCAGCTCAGGGTATAACTATGGCTACACCTTC.

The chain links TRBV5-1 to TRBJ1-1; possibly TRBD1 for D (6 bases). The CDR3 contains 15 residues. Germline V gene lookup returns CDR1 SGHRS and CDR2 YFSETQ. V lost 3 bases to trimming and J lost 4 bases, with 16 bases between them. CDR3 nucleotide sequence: TGCGCCAGCAGCTGGGGGTCGGGGGCGCCCACTGAAGCTTTCTTT. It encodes CASSWGSGAPTEAFF.

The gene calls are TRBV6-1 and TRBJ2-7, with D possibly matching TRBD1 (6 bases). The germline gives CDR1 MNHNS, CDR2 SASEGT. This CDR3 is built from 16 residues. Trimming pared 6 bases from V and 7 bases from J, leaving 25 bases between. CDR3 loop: CASSPGQGPLRVEQYF. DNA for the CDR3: TGTGCCAGCAGCCCGGGACAAGGCCCACTTCGGGTGGAGCAGTACTTC.

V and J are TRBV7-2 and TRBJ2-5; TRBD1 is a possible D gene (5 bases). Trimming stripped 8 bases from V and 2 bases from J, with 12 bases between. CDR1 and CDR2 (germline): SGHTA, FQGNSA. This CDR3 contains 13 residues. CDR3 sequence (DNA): TGTGCCAGCCAGGGCAGTATACAAGAGACCCAGTACTTC. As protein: CASQGSIQETQYF.

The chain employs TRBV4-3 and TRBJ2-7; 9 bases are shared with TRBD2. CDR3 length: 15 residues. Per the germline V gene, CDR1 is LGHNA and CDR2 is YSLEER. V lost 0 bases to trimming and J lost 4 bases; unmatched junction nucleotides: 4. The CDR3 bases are TGCGCCAGCAGCCAAGATATAGCGGGAGTATACGAGCAGTACTTC. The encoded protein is CASSQDIAGVYEQYF.

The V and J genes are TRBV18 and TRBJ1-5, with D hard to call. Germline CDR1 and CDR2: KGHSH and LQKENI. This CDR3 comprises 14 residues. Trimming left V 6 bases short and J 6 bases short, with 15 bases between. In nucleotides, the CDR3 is TGTGCCAGCTCCTCCGGGAGTTTTGGTCAGCCCCAGCATTTT. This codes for CASSSGSFGQPQHF. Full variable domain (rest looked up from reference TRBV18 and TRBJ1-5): NAGVMQNPRHLVRRRGQEARLRCSPMKGHSHVYWYRQLPEEGLKFMVYLQKENIIDESGMPKERFSAEFPKEGPSILRIQQVVRGDSAAYFCASSSGSFGQPQHFGDGTRLSIL.

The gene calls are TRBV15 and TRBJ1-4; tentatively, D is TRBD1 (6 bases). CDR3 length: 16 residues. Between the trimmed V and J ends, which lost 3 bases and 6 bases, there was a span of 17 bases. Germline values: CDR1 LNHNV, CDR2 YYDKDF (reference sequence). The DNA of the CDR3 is TGTGCCACCAGCAGCGGGGAGAACAGGGAATATGAAAAACTGTTTTTT. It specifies CATSSGENREYEKLFF.

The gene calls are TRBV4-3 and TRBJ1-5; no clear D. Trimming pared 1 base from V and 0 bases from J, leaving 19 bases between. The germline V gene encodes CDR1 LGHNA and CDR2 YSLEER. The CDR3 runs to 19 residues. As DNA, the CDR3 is TGCGCCAGCAGCCAAGGGGTGGGAGACCTCGCCTATAGCAATCAGCCCCAGCATTTT. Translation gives CASSQGVGDLAYSNQPQHF.

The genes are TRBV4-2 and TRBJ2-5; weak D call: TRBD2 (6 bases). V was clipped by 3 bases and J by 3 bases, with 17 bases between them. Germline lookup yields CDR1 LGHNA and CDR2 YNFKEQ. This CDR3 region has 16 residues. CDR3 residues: CASSQSGVGGEETQYF. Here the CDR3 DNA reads TGTGCCAGCAGCCAGAGTGGGGTGGGCGGGGAAGAGACCCAGTACTTC.

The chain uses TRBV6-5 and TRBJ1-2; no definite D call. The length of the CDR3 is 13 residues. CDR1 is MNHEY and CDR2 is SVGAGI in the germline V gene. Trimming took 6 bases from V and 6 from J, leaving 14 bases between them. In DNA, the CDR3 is TGTGCCAGCAGGTGGAGTCAGAAGGATGGCTACACCTTC. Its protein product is CASRWSQKDGYTF.

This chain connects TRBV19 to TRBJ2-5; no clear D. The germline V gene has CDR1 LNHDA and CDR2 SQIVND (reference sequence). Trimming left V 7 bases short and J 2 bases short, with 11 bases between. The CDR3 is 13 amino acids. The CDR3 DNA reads TGTGCCAGTAACACCGACGGTCAAGAGACCCAGTACTTC. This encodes CASNTDGQETQYF.

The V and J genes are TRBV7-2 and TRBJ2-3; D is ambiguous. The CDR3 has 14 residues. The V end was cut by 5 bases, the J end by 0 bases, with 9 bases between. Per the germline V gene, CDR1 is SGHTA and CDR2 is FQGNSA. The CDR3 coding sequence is TGTGCCAGCAGCCGTCTAGGGAGCACAGATACGCAGTATTTT. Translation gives CASSRLGSTDTQYF.

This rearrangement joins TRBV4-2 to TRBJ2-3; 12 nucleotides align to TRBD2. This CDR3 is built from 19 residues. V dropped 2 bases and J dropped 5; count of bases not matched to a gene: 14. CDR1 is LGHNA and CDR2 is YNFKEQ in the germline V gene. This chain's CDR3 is CASSQLIIRLAGERDTQYF. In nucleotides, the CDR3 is TGTGCCAGCAGCCAACTGATTATTCGACTAGCGGGAGAACGAGATACGCAGTATTTT.